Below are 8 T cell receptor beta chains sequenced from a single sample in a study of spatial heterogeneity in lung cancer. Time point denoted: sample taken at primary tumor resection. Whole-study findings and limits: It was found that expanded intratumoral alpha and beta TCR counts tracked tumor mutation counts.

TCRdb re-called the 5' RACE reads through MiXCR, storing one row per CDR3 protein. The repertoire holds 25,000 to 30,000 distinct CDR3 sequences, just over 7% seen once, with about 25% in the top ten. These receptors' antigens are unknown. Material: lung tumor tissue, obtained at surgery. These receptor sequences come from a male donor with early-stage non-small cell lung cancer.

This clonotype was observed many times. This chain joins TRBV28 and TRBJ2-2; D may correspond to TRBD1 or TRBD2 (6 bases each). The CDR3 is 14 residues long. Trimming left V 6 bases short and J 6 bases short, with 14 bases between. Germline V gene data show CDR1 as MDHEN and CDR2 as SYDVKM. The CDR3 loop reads CASRASGAAGELFF. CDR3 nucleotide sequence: TGTGCCAGCAGAGCATCGGGGGCAGCCGGGGAGCTGTTTTTT.

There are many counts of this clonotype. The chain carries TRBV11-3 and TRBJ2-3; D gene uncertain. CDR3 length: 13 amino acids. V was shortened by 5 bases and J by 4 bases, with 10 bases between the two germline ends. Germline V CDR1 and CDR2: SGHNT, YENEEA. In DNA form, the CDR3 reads TGTGCCAGCAGCCTTTCGACCCCAGATACGCAGTATTTT. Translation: CASSLSTPDTQYF.

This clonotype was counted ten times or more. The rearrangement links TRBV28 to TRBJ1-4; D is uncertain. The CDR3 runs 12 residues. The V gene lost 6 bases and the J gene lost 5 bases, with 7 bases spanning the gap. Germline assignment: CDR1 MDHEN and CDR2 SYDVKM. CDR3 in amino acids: CASSSLNEKLFF. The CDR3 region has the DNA TGTGCCAGCAGCTCTTTAAATGAAAAACTGTTTTTT.

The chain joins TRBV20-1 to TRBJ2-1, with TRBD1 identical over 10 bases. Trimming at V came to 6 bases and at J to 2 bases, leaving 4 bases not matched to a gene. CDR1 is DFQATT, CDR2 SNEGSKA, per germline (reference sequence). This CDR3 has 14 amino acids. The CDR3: CSAPGQGTYNEQFF. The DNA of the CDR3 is TGCAGTGCCCCGGGACAGGGGACCTACAATGAGCAGTTCTTC.

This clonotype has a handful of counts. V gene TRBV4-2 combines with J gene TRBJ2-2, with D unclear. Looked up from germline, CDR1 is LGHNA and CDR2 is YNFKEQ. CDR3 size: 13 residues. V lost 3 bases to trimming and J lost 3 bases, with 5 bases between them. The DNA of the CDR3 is TGTGCCAGCAGCCAGAGCCACACCGGGGAGCTGTTTTTT. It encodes CASSQSHTGELFF.

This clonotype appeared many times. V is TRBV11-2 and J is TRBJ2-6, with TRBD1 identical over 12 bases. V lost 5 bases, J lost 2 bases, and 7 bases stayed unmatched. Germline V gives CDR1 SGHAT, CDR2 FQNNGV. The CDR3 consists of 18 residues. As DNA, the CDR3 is TGTGCCAGCAGCGACGTGGGACAGGGGGCTGCTGGGGCCAACGTCCTGACTTTC. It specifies CASSDVGQGAAGANVLTF.

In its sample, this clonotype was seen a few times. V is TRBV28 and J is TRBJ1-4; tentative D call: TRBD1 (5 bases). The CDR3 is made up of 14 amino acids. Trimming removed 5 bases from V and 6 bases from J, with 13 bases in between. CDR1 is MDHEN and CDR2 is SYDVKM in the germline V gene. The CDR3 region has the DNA TGTGCCAGCAGTCCGGGACGAGAAGATGAAAAACTGTTTTTT. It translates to CASSPGREDEKLFF.

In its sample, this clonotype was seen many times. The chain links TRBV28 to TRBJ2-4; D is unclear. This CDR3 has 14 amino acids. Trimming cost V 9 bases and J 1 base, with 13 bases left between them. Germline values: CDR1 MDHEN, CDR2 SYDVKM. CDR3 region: CASKTQTAKNIQYF. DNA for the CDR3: TGTGCCAGTAAAACACAGACGGCCAAAAACATTCAGTACTTC.